These 15 T cell receptor beta chains came from one sample sequenced in a study of CD8 T cells in Susac syndrome. The RNA, roughly 0.45 to 1 ug, was put through reverse transcription using random hexamers. MiXCR was run by TCRdb on the immunoSEQ multiplex PCR reads, yielding one entry per CDR3 protein. The sample consists of 200,000 to 300,000 distinct CDR3 sequences, approximately 95% of them appearing once. Sequenced: CD4+ T cells from PBMCs. The receptor source for this set is a human donor with Susac syndrome.

V gene TRBV12-3 or TRBV12-4 combines with J gene TRBJ2-7; TRBD1 matches 7 bases. The CDR3 runs to 15 residues. After removal of 6 bases from V and 3 bases from J, the junction contained 11 bases not matched to a gene. In DNA form, the CDR3 reads TGTGCCAGCAGAACTTACGGGTCAGGGGGCTACGAGCAGTACTTC. Amino acid sequence: CASRTYGSGGYEQYF.

This clonotype came up a few times. V and J are TRBV2 and TRBJ1-4; 7 nucleotides line up with TRBD1. Germline values: CDR1 SNHLY, CDR2 FYNNEI. This CDR3 region has 12 residues. The ends lost 6 bases at V and 5 bases at J; junction bases unmatched: 0. The CDR3 sequence: CASSRGNEKLFF. DNA of the CDR3: TGTGCCAGCAGCAGGGGGAATGAAAAACTGTTTTTT.

J is TRBJ2-2 and V is TRBV9; the D is unclear. Germline V gene sequence: CDR1 SGDLS, CDR2 YYNGEE. The ends were cut back, 0 bases at V and 6 bases at J, with 9 bases in the middle. CDR3 length: 14 residues. CDR3 nucleotide sequence: TGTGCCAGCAGCGTAGATTGGGGATCCGGGGAGCTGTTTTTT. It translates to CASSVDWGSGELFF.

The chain combines TRBV5-6 with TRBJ2-3; D uncertain. The V and J ends lost 2 bases and 2 bases respectively, with 6 bases between them. The V gene's germline CDR1 is SGHDT and CDR2 YYEEEE. The CDR3 has 13 amino acids. As DNA, the CDR3 is TGTGCCAGCAGCTTTGGATACACAGATACGCAGTATTTT. Encoded protein: CASSFGYTDTQYF. Based on the CDR3 plus reference TRBV5-6 and TRBJ2-3, the full variable domain is DAGVTQSPTHLIKTRGQQVTLRCSPKSGHDTVSWYQQALGQGPQFIFQYYEEEERQRGNFPDRFSGHQFPNYSSELNVNALLLGDSALYLCASSFGYTDTQYFGPGTRLTVL.

The chain has TRBV27 and TRBJ1-2; tentatively, D is TRBD1 (6 bases). From germline, CDR1 is MNHEY and CDR2 SMNVEV (reference sequence). Trimming left V 6 bases short and J 6 bases short, with 17 bases between. This CDR3 has 14 residues. The CDR3 loop is CASRAPDRFDGYTF. CDR3 nucleotides: TGTGCCAGCAGAGCCCCCGACAGGTTTGATGGCTACACCTTC.

The chain has TRBV27 and TRBJ1-5, with D perhaps TRBD1 (5 bases). CDR1 is MNHEY, CDR2 SMNVEV, per germline (reference sequence). The CDR3 covers 14 residues. Trimming took off 8 bases at V and 0 bases at J, with 11 bases between the two ends. The CDR3 loop reads CASRGTHSNQPQHF. The CDR3 bases are TGTGCCAGCCGCGGGACTCATAGCAATCAGCCCCAGCATTTT.

The rearrangement joins TRBV12-3 or TRBV12-4 to TRBJ2-7, with 9 positions matching TRBD2. The CDR3 spans 15 residues. The ends lost 2 bases at V and 7 bases at J; junction bases unmatched: 9. In DNA, the CDR3 is TGTGCCAGCAGTTTAAGTGGCGGGAGGGCCCTTGAGCAGTACTTC. It is translated as CASSLSGGRALEQYF.

The chain combines TRBV9 with TRBJ2-7; D gene ambiguous. V was clipped by 0 bases and J by 0 bases, with 7 bases between them. Germline V lookup: CDR1 SGDLS, CDR2 YYNGEE. The CDR3 sequence is 14 residues long. The CDR3: CASSVASSSYEQYF. CDR3 nucleotides: TGTGCCAGCAGCGTAGCCAGCTCCTCCTACGAGCAGTACTTC.

V and J are TRBV4-2 and TRBJ2-1; D call uncertain. V was shortened by 4 bases and J by 5 bases, with 15 bases between the two germline ends. From germline, CDR1 is LGHNA and CDR2 YNFKEQ. This CDR3 contains 15 residues. The CDR3 DNA is TGTGCCAGCAGCCTAATGGGCAGGCTACACAATGAGCAGTTCTTC. Its protein product is CASSLMGRLHNEQFF.

The V gene is TRBV9, the J gene TRBJ1-5, with a possible D match to TRBD1 (6 bases). Germline V gene data show CDR1 as SGDLS and CDR2 as YYNGEE. Trimming took 1 base from V and 5 from J, leaving 7 bases between them. CDR3 length: 13 amino acids. CDR3 in DNA: TGTGCCAGCAGCGTAAGGGGGGATCAGCCCCAGCATTTT. The encoded protein is CASSVRGDQPQHF.

The chain is built from TRBV6-1 and TRBJ2-7; D is ambiguous. Trimming stripped 11 bases from V and 5 bases from J, with 10 bases between. The CDR3 has 10 amino acids. Germline V CDR1 and CDR2: MNHNS, SASEGT. The CDR3 DNA sequence: TGTGCCCGGAGTTATGACGAGCAGTACTTC. Its translation: CARSYDEQYF.

The V and J genes are TRBV11-1 and TRBJ2-6; 14 bases are a match to TRBD2. With 5 bases clipped from V and 3 bases from J, the junction kept 12 bases outside the gene matches. The length of the CDR3 is 20 residues. Germline V gene lookup returns CDR1 SGHAT and CDR2 FQDESV (reference sequence). CDR3 loop: CASSGGTSGSRLDGANVLTF. CDR3 sequence (DNA): TGTGCCAGCAGCGGCGGGACTAGCGGGAGCCGGCTTGATGGGGCCAACGTCCTGACTTTC.

The chain couples TRBV28 to TRBJ2-3; D is unclear. The J call is uncertain, as TRBJ1-5 better fits the DNA end. The CDR3 length is 16 residues. Germline CDR1 reads MDHEN; CDR2 reads SYDVKM. This chain's CDR3 is CASSFGGGRVGDTQHF. The CDR3 DNA reads TGTGCCAGCAGTTTTGGAGGCGGGAGGGTTGGAGATACGCAGCATTTT.

CDR3 in DNA: TGCAGTGCTAGGGGGACAGGGGGCGTCTATGGCTACACCTTC. Translation gives CSARGTGGVYGYTF. The V and J genes are TRBV20-1 and TRBJ1-2; TRBD1 matches 12 bases. Germline V CDR1 and CDR2: DFQATT, SNEGSKA (reference sequence). Trimming cost V 3 bases and J 4 bases; bases outside gene matches: 3. This CDR3 is 14 amino acids long.

V and J are TRBV5-1 and TRBJ2-2, with TRBD2 matching over 9 bases. Germline V CDR1 and CDR2: SGHRS, YFSETQ. CDR3 size: 14 residues. V lost 5 bases and J lost 7; bases outside the gene matches: 6. This chain's CDR3 is CASRPSGKGGELFF. CDR3 coding DNA: TGCGCCAGCAGGCCTAGCGGGAAAGGCGGGGAGCTGTTTTTT.